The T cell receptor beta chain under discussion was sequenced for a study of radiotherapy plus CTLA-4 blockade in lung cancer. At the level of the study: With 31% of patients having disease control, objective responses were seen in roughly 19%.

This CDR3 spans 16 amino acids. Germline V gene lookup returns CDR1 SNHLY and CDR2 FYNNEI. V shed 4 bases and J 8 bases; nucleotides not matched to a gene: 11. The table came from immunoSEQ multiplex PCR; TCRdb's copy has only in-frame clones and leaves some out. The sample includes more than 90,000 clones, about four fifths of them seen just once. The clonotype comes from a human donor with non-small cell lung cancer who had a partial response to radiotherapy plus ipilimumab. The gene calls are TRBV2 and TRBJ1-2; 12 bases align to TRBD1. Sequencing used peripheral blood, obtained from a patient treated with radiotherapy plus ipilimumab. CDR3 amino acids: CASSALPGQGARGYTF. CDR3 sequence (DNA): TGTGCCAGCAGTGCTCTACCGGGACAGGGGGCTAGGGGCTACACCTTC. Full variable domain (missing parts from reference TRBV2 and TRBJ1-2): EPEVTQTPSHQVTQMGQEVILRCVPISNHLYFYWYRQILGQKVEFLVSFYNNEISEKSEIFDDQFSVERPDGSNFTLKIRSTKLEDSAMYFCASSALPGQGARGYTFGSGTRLTVV.